This T cell receptor beta chain was documented in a study of a mutant IDH1 vaccine in newly diagnosed glioma (TCRdb year 2021). In terms of the full investigation: Vaccination was initiated 4-6 weeks after radiotherapy alone, or concurrently with temozolomide cycles in the chemotherapy-containing groups. Of the roughly 32 patients who were treated, about 62% were male and about 40% were female, and the mean age was around 40 years. Before enrollment, most patients had been given radiochemotherapy with temozolomide as standard therapy, while the rest had received either radiotherapy alone or temozolomide alone. The week-35 safety follow-up was designated visit V12, and the week-47 end of study was designated visit V13. Peripheral blood was collected at six visits: V03 (baseline), V05, V07, V10, V12 and V13. For exploratory analyses, about 25 treated patients had longitudinal TCRB deep sequencing done wherever samples were available.

The method was the immunoSEQ multiplex PCR assay. Following the manufacturer's protocol, the hsTCRB Kit was used to amplify rearranged TCR beta chain sequences. An Illumina MiSeq was used to sequence the TCRB libraries. As for the original processing: Demultiplexing, trimming and gene mapping were performed with the kit vendor's proprietary platform. Sourced from immuneACCESS, this table was stored by TCRdb with only in-frame sequences that have V and J called. A share of the clones is absent; for the studies checked, an unresolved V gene accounts for under half, and the remainder has no known explanation. That table furnishes V, J and clone size, whereas the DNA furnished D and trimming. Recorded for this sample are 45,000 to 65,000 clones; around three fifths of them occurred a single time. The ten largest clones add up to 4.8% of the sample. As regards this clone: The antigen it recognizes is unknown. The input lacks base qualities; no much larger clone sits a single base away.

Results the study describes overall, beyond this receptor: Changes in the top peripheral T cell clonotypes picked up by TCRB sequencing did not appear to be linked to pseudoprogression. Immune responses induced by the vaccine were seen in 90% to 95% of patients across multiple MHC alleles. It was noted by the authors that analyses of patient blood samples could not be reproduced owing to sample limitations. Selection of PBMC samples for TCRB deep sequencing was based on availability.

Per the germline V gene (reference sequence), LNHDA is the CDR1 and SQIVND is the CDR2. The CDR3 holds 15 amino acids from the cysteine to the phenylalanine. CDR3 DNA is the only sequence kept; it has 45 bases, read in frame from the first base. Relative to germline, V is 6 bases shorter and J is 0 bases shorter, with 14 bases between their ends. Taken with the paper, the label for time point translates to: week 47, end of study. Each vaccine dose was 300 ug of a 20-mer mutant IDH1 peptide in Montanide, given subcutaneously with topical imiquimod. Patients were given eight vaccinations, in weeks 1, 3, 5, 7, 11, 15, 19 and 23, which matched visits V03 through V10. Donors had newly diagnosed WHO grade 3 or 4 IDH1-mutant astrocytomas with loss of nuclear ATRX. The samples were drawn from NOA16, a multicentre, single-arm, open-label phase I trial in Germany that tested a mutant IDH1 peptide vaccine in humans for the first time. The DNeasy Blood and Tissue Kit was used to extract genomic DNA from EDTA blood for TCRB sequencing.

Here the sequenced sample was peripheral blood mononuclear cells (PBMCs), taken from a glioma patient whose treatment included an IDH1 peptide vaccine. The clonotype was recovered from a man aged 35 to 55 with glioma. Some clones in this sample may be carry-over from other donors' samples. This receptor chain uses TRBV19 and TRBJ1-2; the best D guess is TRBD1, with 5 bases matching. CDR3 region: CASRRGLSANYGYTF. The DNA is TGTGCCAGTAGGAGGGGTCTTTCAGCTAACTATGGCTACACCTTC.